The clone carrying this T cell receptor beta chain turned up a few times. Its antigen remains unknown. The data derive from a study of cytomegalovirus exposure and HLA in healthy donors. Overall study findings and caveats: Available immune exposure information covered CMV serostatus only. Most of the CMV-associated TCR beta chains (in a later analysis) appeared to be HLA-restricted.

The PCR contained 60 Vbeta and 13 Jbeta primers. The table came from immunoSEQ multiplex PCR; TCRdb's copy has only in-frame clones and leaves some out. This sample yields 150,000 to 200,000 clones, of which around three quarters are seen a single time; approximately 2.1% belongs to the top ten. Sequenced sample: PBMCs. The sequence came from a young man in good health and CMV-seronegative.

The CDR3 DNA reads TGTGCCAGCAGACACCAGGGTGTACCCATTAGCTCCTACAATGAGCAGTTCTTC. Protein sequence: CASRHQGVPISSYNEQFF. The chain combines TRBV5-6 with TRBJ2-1; possible D gene TRBD1, 5 bases. The CDR3 is made up of 18 amino acids. Germline V gene sequence: CDR1 SGHDT, CDR2 YYEEEE. Between the trimmed V and J ends, which lost 5 bases and 0 bases, there was a span of 21 bases.